This is a list of T cell receptor beta chains from one sample in a study of regulatory T cells in long-lasting Graves disease. MiXCR, run by TCRdb on the multiplex PCR reads, gives a single entry per CDR3 protein. The sample holds about 220,000 distinct CDR3 sequences; approximately 18% are singletons and the top ten take about 12%. These records were also assigned to another study, of T cells in Graves' hyperthyroidism and ophthalmopathy.

The starting material was peripheral blood mononuclear cells (PBMCs), obtained at new diagnosis, from a patient treated with antithyroid drugs. All receptors derive from a young woman with Graves disease. The conserved cysteine and the conserved F or W are not part of the CDR3 here. The order of the fields is V gene, CDR3 protein.

v_call: TRBV7-9
cdr3_aa: ASSRGGTSNEKLF

v_call: TRBV5-1
cdr3_aa: ASTHRGNSPLH

v_call: TRBV20-1
cdr3_aa: SASEGLADSYEQY

v_call: TRBV28
cdr3_aa: ASSLRVCGQGRIHDPGNTIY

v_call: TRBV19
cdr3_aa: ASRHRGLVSQETQY

v_call: TRBV20-1
cdr3_aa: SALGLAGVGYEQY

v_call: TRBV19
cdr3_aa: ATTQAGPRGGRNTIY

v_call: TRBV13
cdr3_aa: ASSTRTSGSHEQY

v_call: TRBV5-5
cdr3_aa: ASSTHRNSYNEQF

v_call: TRBV28
cdr3_aa: ASSLWSGSPGNTIY

v_call: TRBV9
cdr3_aa: ASSFRVGADTQY

v_call: TRBV2
cdr3_aa: ASWRQGAGGYT

v_call: TRBV9
cdr3_aa: ASSDDATSGGVETQY

v_call: TRBV30
cdr3_aa: AWSVGASGLTTETQY

v_call: TRBV28
cdr3_aa: ASMVRHQPQH

v_call: TRBV18
cdr3_aa: ASSPPASVVGNTEAF

v_call: TRBV5-4
cdr3_aa: ASSFSRGEETQY

v_call: TRBV18
cdr3_aa: ASSPSGDTEAF

v_call: TRBV28
cdr3_aa: ASSLLGSGYT

v_call: TRBV12-3/TRBV12-4
cdr3_aa: ASSPPLTGPNTEAF

v_call: TRBV2
cdr3_aa: ASSVAQGSLNTEAF

v_call: TRBV20-1
cdr3_aa: SARSYRDVTDTQY

v_call: TRBV19
cdr3_aa: ASSRENTEAF

v_call: TRBV20-1
cdr3_aa: SAGTGLYLDEQF

v_call: TRBV7-9
cdr3_aa: ASSFSVGSGNTIY

v_call: TRBV27
cdr3_aa: ASSSIGQGGSPLH

v_call: TRBV19
cdr3_aa: ASSQGTGGTQY

v_call: TRBV2
cdr3_aa: ASSEARQGHQPQH

v_call: TRBV5-1
cdr3_aa: ASSLAKGTENTRELF

v_call: TRBV28
cdr3_aa: ATTHGQGKVYEQY

v_call: TRBV7-9
cdr3_aa: ASSINLGVRGTGAF

v_call: TRBV12-3/TRBV12-4
cdr3_aa: ASSPEGGVNTEAF

v_call: TRBV4-2
cdr3_aa: ASSFPGETSAYEQY

v_call: TRBV3-1
cdr3_aa: ASSQYHAGAPYEQY

v_call: TRBV6-5
cdr3_aa: ASSYGAEGWVNYGYT

v_call: TRBV28
cdr3_aa: ASSKRDRVVRGYT

v_call: TRBV5-1
cdr3_aa: ASSTGQAFSGANVLT

v_call: TRBV7-9
cdr3_aa: ASSLTGTGWTEAF